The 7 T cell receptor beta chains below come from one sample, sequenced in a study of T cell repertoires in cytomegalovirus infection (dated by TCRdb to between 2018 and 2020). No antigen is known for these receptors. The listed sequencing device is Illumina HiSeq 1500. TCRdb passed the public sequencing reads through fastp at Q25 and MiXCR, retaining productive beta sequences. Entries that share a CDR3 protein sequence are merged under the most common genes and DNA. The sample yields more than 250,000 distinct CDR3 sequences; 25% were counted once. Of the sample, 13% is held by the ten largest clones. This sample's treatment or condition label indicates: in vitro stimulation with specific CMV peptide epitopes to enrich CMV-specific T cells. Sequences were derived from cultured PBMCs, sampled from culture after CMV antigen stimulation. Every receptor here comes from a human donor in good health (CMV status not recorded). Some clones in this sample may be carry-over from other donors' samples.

As DNA, the CDR3 is TGTGCCAGCAGCTCCCGGGACAGGGTTGGGACCCAGTACTTC. Its translation is CASSSRDRVGTQYF. V is TRBV7-7 and J is TRBJ2-5; 9 bases are shared with TRBD1. The V segment lost 4 bases and the J segment 7 bases; nucleotides outside the gene matches: 7. CDR1 and CDR2 from the germline V gene are SSHAT and FNYEAQ (reference sequence). The CDR3 is made up of 14 amino acids. Full variable domain (outside the CDR3, taken from reference TRBV7-7 and TRBJ2-5): GAGVSQSPRYKVTKRGQDVTLRCDPISSHATLYWYQQALGQGPEFLTYFNYEAQPDKSGLPSDRFSAERPEGSISTLTIQRTEQRDSAMYRCASSSRDRVGTQYFGPGTRLLVL.

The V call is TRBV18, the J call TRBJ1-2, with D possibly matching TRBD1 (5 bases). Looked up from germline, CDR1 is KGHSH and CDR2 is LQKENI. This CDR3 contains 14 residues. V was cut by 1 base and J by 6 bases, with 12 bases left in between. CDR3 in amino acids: CASSPRGHGDGYTF. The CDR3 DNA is TGTGCCAGCTCACCACGTGGACATGGGGATGGCTACACCTTC.

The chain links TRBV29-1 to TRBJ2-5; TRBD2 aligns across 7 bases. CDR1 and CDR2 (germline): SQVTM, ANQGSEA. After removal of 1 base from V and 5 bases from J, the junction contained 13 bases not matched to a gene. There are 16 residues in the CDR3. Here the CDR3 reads CSVEGGGSGGGETQYF. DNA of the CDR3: TGCAGCGTTGAAGGTGGTGGGTCGGGAGGCGGGGAGACCCAGTACTTC.

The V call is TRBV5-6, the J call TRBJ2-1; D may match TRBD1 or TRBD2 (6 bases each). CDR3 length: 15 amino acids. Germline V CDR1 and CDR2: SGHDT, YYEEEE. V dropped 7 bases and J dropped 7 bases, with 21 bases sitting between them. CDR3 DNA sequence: TGTGCCAGCTGTCGACTAGAGGGGGGTAGTAATGAGCAGTTCTTC. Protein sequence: CASCRLEGGSNEQFF.

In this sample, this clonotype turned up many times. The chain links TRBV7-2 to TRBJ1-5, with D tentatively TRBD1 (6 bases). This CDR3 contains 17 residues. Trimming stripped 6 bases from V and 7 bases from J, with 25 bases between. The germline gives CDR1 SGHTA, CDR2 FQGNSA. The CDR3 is CASSPRGGGLVGQPQHF. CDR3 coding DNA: TGTGCCAGCAGTCCCCGCGGGGGGGGGCTTGTGGGACAGCCCCAGCATTTT.

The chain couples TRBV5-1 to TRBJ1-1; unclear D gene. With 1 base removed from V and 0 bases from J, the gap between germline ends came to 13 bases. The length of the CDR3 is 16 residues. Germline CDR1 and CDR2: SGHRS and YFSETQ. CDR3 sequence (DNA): TGCGCCAGCAGCTTGTACGCCGTAATCCTGAACACTGAAGCTTTCTTT. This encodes CASSLYAVILNTEAFF.

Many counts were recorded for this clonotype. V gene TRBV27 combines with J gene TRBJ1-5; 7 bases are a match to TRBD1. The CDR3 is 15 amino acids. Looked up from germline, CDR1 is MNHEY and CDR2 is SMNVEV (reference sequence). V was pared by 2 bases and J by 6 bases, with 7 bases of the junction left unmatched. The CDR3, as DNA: TGTGCCAGCAGTTTAAGACGGGACAGCCGTCAGCCCCAGCATTTT. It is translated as CASSLRRDSRQPQHF.